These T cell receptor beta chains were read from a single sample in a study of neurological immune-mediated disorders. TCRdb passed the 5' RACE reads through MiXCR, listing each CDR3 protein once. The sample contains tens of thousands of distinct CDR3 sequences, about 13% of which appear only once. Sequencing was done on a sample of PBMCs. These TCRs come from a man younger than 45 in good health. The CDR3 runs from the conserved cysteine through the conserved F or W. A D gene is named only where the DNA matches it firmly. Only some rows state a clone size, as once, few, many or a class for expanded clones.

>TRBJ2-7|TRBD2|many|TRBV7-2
TGTGCCAGCAGCTTGGGACTAGCGGGAGAGAGTGAGCAGTACTTC
CASSLGLAGESEQYF
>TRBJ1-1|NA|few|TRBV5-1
TGCGCCAGCAGCCTGAAAATCGGGGGGAACACTGAAGCTTTCTTT
CASSLKIGGNTEAFF
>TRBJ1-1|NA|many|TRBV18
TGTGCCAGCTCGCCGCAGGTACAGAACACTGAAGCTTTCTTT
CASSPQVQNTEAFF
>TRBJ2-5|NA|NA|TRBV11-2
NA
CASSFYICSATDPRGGTQYF
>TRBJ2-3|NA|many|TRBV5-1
TGCGCCAGCAGCTCGGAACCCACAGATACGCAGTATTTT
CASSSEPTDTQYF
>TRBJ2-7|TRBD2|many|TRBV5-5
TGTGCCAGCAGCTTGGAATTAGGGGCTAGCGGGTCCACCAGCTCCTACGAGCAGTACTTC
CASSLELGASGSTSSYEQYF
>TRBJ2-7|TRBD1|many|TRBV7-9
TGTGCCAGCAGCAGGGGACAGGGCTACGAGCAGTACTTC
CASSRGQGYEQYF
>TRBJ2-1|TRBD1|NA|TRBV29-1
TGCAGCGTTGAGGGGGCGGCAGGGGGCTCGGCGAATGAGCAGTTCTTC
CSVEGAAGGSANEQFF
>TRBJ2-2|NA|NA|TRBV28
TGTGCCAGCAGTTTGGGGGGGCGCAACACCGGGGAGCTGTTTTTT
CASSLGGRNTGELFF
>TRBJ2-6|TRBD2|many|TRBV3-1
TGTGCCAGCAGCACACAGGCGGGGACTACCTTATCTGGGGCCAACGTCCTGACTTTC
CASSTQAGTTLSGANVLTF
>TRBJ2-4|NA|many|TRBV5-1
TGCGCCAGCAGTTTACCGGGTCAATCTTTGTACTTC
CASSLPGQSLYF
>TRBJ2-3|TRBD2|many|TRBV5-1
TGCGCCAGCACCGGGACTAGCGGGAGCGCGCCCACAGATACGCAGTATTTT
CASTGTSGSAPTDTQYF
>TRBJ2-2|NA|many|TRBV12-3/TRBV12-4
TGTGCCAGCAGTCCCACAGGGAACACCGGGGAGCTGTTTTTT
CASSPTGNTGELFF
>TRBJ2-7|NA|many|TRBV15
TGTGCCACCAGCACCCCGGAGGGGAACTCCTACGAGCAGTACTTC
CATSTPEGNSYEQYF
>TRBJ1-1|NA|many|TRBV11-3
TGTGCCAGCAGCTTACAGACCAGTGGAACTGAAGCTTTCTTT
CASSLQTSGTEAFF
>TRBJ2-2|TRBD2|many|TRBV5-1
TGCGCCAGCAGCTTCCCTAGCGGGAGGGCCGGTAACGGGGAGCTGTTTTTT
CASSFPSGRAGNGELFF
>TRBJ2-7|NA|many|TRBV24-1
TGTGCCACCAGTGGGCCCACTGACAACGCGAATTACTACGAGCAGTACTTC
CATSGPTDNANYYEQYF
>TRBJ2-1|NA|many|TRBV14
TGTGCCAGCAGCCTTAGGACCTTGAATGAGCAGTTCTTC
CASSLRTLNEQFF
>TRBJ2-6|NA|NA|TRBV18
TGTGCCAGCTCACCACCGTCTCCTAGTGGGGCCAACGTCCTGACTTTC
CASSPPSPSGANVLTF
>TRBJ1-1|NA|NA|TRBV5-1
TGCGCCAGCGGAACCGGGGGGCTGAACACTGACGCTTTCTTT
CASGTGGLNTDAFF
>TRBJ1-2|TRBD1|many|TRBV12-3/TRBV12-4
TGTGCCAGCAGACCGGGACAGGGACCTGGCTACACCTTC
CASRPGQGPGYTF
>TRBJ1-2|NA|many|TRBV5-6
TGTGCCAGCAGCTTGCGGGGGAACTATGGCTACACCTTC
CASSLRGNYGYTF
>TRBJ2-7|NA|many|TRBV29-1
TGCAGCGTGGCCGGGACTTACTACGAGCAGTACTTC
CSVAGTYYEQYF
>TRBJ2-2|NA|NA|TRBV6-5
TGTGCCAGCAGTTTCCCGGGACGAGACACCGGGGAGCTGTTTTTT
CASSFPGRDTGELFF
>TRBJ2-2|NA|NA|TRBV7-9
TGTGCCAGCAGCTTAGCCCTTTTCAGGAACACCGGGGAGCTGTTTTTT
CASSLALFRNTGELFF
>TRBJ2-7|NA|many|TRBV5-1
TGCGCCAGCAGCTTGGTTTCAATGGAGGCCGAGCAGTACTTC
CASSLVSMEAEQYF
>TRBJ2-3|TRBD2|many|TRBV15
TGTGCCACCAGCACCGATAGTAGCGGGTTGGGGTGGGGCACAGATACGCAGTATTTT
CATSTDSSGLGWGTDTQYF
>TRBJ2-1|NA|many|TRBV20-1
TGCAGTGCCCGAATTAGCCTGAATGAGCAGTTCTTC
CSARISLNEQFF
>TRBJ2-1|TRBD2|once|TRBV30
TGTGCCTGGAGCGCGGGACTAGTTGTAAATGAGCAGTTCTTC
CAWSAGLVVNEQFF
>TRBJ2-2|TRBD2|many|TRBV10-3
TGTGCCATCAGTGAACTAGCGGGAGACACCGGGGAGCTGTTTTTT
CAISELAGDTGELFF
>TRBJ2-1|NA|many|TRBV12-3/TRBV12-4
TGTGCCAGCAGTGAATTGCCACCGCAGTTCTTC
CASSELPPQFF
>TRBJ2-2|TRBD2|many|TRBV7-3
TGTGCCAGCAGCTTAAATAGACTAGCGGGACCTTGCAACACCGGGGAGCTGTTTTTT
CASSLNRLAGPCNTGELFF
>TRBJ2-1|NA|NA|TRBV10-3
TGTGCCATCAGTGTGTCCATGGCACCCACACCTAACAATGAGCAGTTCTTC
CAISVSMAPTPNNEQFF
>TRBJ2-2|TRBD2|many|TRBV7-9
TGTGCCAGCAGCTTAGGGGATACTAGCGGTACGAACACCGGGGAGCTGTTTTTT
CASSLGDTSGTNTGELFF
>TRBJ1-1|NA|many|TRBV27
TGTGCCAGCAGTTTGTTATCAGGCGGCACTGAAGCTTTCTTT
CASSLLSGGTEAFF
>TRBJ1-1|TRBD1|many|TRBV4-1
TGCGCCAGCAGCCCCGGGAGAACAGGGGCCGCGAACACTGAAGCTTTCTTT
CASSPGRTGAANTEAFF
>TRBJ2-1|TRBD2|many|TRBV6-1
TGTGCCAGCAGTGTTGCGGGAGGGTCCTACAATGAGCAGTTCTTC
CASSVAGGSYNEQFF
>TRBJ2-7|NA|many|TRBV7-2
TGTGCCAGCACCCGTGGAGGGACGGCGTCTAACGAGCAGTACTTC
CASTRGGTASNEQYF
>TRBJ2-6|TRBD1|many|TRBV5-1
TGCGCCAGCAGCTCCCTACCACAGGGGGGCCCCTCTGGGGCCAACGTCCTGACTTTC
CASSSLPQGGPSGANVLTF
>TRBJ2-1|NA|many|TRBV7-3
TGTGCCAGCAGCTTAACGTCAGGCGGATACAATGAGCAGTTCTTC
CASSLTSGGYNEQFF
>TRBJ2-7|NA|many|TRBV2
TGTGCCAGCAGTGCCCTCCCGAGATCCGAGCAGTACTTC
CASSALPRSEQYF
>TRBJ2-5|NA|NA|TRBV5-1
TGCGCCAGCAGCCCTGGGGCCCCAGAGACCCACTACTTC
CASSPGAPETHYF
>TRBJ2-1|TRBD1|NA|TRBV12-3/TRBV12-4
TGTGCCAGCACCTTAGACAGGGGAGATGAGCAGTTCTTC
CASTLDRGDEQFF
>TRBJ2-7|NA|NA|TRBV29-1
TGCAGCGTTCTCGGTCAGCGGAGATGGGAGCAGTACTTC
CSVLGQRRWEQYF